One sample yielded the 22 T cell receptor beta chains listed below, sequenced in a study of blood T cell repertoires in COVID-19. Some clones are missing from TCRdb's copy, which holds only in-frame ones; the method was immunoSEQ multiplex PCR. This sample yields hundreds of thousands of clones, of which around 85% are seen a single time; more than 7.5% belongs to the top ten. Specimen: PBMCs or T cells enriched from blood (not recorded which). The receptors shown here come from a woman aged 60-75 years who had recovered from COVID-19.

The J gene is TRBJ1-1, the V gene TRBV5-4; 9 bases match TRBD1. CDR3 size: 17 residues. Per germline, CDR1 SGHNT and CDR2 YYREEE (reference sequence). V gave up 2 bases and J gave up 0 bases; unmatched junction bases: 8. The CDR3, as DNA: TGTGCCAGCAGCTTCGATCGGACAGGGGTCATGAACACTGAAGCTTTCTTT. Its translation: CASSFDRTGVMNTEAFF.

In regard to this clone: Other nucleotide sequences from this sample produce the same CDR3. This chain joins TRBV18 and TRBJ1-2; D not certain. The V gene lost 3 bases and the J gene lost 5 bases, with 19 bases spanning the gap. The CDR3 is 16 residues long. Germline V gene sequence: CDR1 KGHSH, CDR2 LQKENI. CDR3: CASSPPRGSKYYGYTF. The CDR3 nucleotides read TGTGCCAGCTCACCGCCAAGAGGGTCGAAGTATTATGGCTACACCTTC.

The chain uses TRBV3-1 (or the pseudogene TRBV3-2) and TRBJ2-7, with 9 bases aligning to TRBD1. Per the germline V gene, CDR1 is LGHDT and CDR2 is YNNKEL (reference sequence). V lost 4 bases and J lost 7; bases outside the gene matches: 8. This CDR3 contains 14 residues. The DNA of the CDR3 is TGTGCCAGCAGCCCCGGACAGGGGCGGGGGGAGCAGTACGTC. Translated: CASSPGQGRGEQYV.

CDR3 residues: CASSPGRESGEEKLFF. The CDR3 DNA is TGTGCCAGCAGTCCAGGGCGAGAGTCGGGGGAAGAAAAACTGTTTTTT. The gene calls are TRBV27 and TRBJ1-4; TRBD1 might be the D (5 bases). The CDR3 consists of 16 residues. Trimming stripped 5 bases from V and 8 bases from J, with 21 bases between. CDR1 is MNHEY, CDR2 SMNVEV, per germline (reference sequence).

The chain uses TRBV28 and TRBJ1-2; possibly TRBD1 for D (5 bases). The germline V and J ends were trimmed by 8 bases and 0 bases, with 10 bases remaining between them. The CDR3 has 13 amino acids. Germline V gene sequence: CDR1 MDHEN, CDR2 SYDVKM. The CDR3 loop reads CASWPTANYGYTF. The CDR3 DNA reads as TGTGCCAGCTGGCCGACAGCTAACTATGGCTACACCTTC.

This chain links TRBV19 with TRBJ1-2, with 7 positions matching TRBD1. Germline loops: CDR1 LNHDA, CDR2 SQIVND (reference sequence). The CDR3 is made up of 13 amino acids. The V segment lost 7 bases and the J segment 7 bases; nucleotides outside the gene matches: 9. The CDR3 spells CASTQDRVGGYTF. In nucleotides, the CDR3 is TGTGCCAGTACCCAAGACAGGGTAGGTGGCTACACCTTC.

The chain employs TRBV29-1 and TRBJ2-5; TRBD1 agrees at 8 bases. This CDR3 contains 13 residues. The V and J ends lost 7 bases and 3 bases, in that order; junction bases with no gene match: 7. Germline V gives CDR1 SQVTM, CDR2 ANQGSEA. This CDR3 is CSGQGLVKETQYF. The CDR3 DNA reads TGCAGCGGACAGGGGTTAGTAAAAGAGACCCAGTACTTC.

The V and J genes are TRBV6-1 and TRBJ1-2, with 9 bases matching TRBD1. CDR3 size: 15 residues. Germline V gene lookup returns CDR1 MNHNS and CDR2 SASEGT. The V gene end was trimmed by 0 bases and the J gene end by 4 bases; junction bases not matched to a gene: 3. CDR3 nucleotides: TGTGCCAGCAGTGAAGCTCCGGGACAGGGCTATGGCTACACCTTC. Amino acids: CASSEAPGQGYGYTF.

The chain is built from TRBV5-4 and TRBJ1-1; 9 bases line up with TRBD1. The CDR3 runs 13 residues. Germline assignment: CDR1 SGHNT and CDR2 YYREEE (reference sequence). The J segment lost 6 bases and the V segment lost 4 bases, leaving 4 bases of the junction unmatched. CDR3 loop: CASSQDRGPEAFF. Written as DNA, the CDR3 is TGTGCCAGCAGCCAGGACAGGGGACCTGAAGCTTTCTTT. Filled out from reference TRBV5-4 and TRBJ1-1, the complete variable domain reads ETGVTQSPTHLIKTRGQQVTLRCSSQSGHNTVSWYQQALGQGPQFIFQYYREEENGRGNFPPRFSGLQFPNYSSELNVNALELDDSALYLCASSQDRGPEAFFGQGTRLTVV.

The chain has TRBV7-4 and TRBJ1-4; TRBD1 is a possible D gene (6 bases). Trimming took off 4 bases at V and 3 bases at J, with 18 bases between the two ends. The germline CDR1 and CDR2 sequences are SGHVT and SQSDAQ. The CDR3 covers 17 residues. CDR3 in amino acids: CASSSPWGLGSNEKLFF. CDR3 DNA sequence: TGTGCCAGCAGCTCGCCGTGGGGGCTCGGCTCTAATGAAAAACTGTTTTTT.

This chain connects TRBV2 to TRBJ1-5; 8 bases are a match to TRBD1. This CDR3 has 17 amino acids. Germline CDR1 is SNHLY and CDR2 is FYNNEI. V shed 7 bases and J 2 bases; nucleotides not matched to a gene: 13. In DNA form, the CDR3 reads TGTGCCAGCAATCCCCGAGACAGGGGTTTCGGCAATCAGCCCCAGCATTTT. Its translation: CASNPRDRGFGNQPQHF.

This chain joins TRBV27 and TRBJ1-2, with 9 bases that match TRBD1. The V segment lost 4 bases and the J segment 1 base; nucleotides outside the gene matches: 7. The CDR3 length is 16 residues. Germline V lookup: CDR1 MNHEY, CDR2 SMNVEV (reference sequence). For the CDR3, the DNA is TGTGCCAGCAGTTCACCGACAGGGGGAGGTAACTATGGCTACACCTTC. Protein: CASSSPTGGGNYGYTF.

This chain's CDR3 is CASSLGGLGSSRYGYTF. CDR3 DNA: TGCGCCAGCAGCTTGGGGGGACTAGGATCGTCTCGCTATGGCTACACCTTC. V gene TRBV5-1 combines with J gene TRBJ1-2; tentatively, D is TRBD1 (5 bases). There are 17 residues in the CDR3. CDR1 and CDR2 (germline): SGHRS, YFSETQ. V was clipped by 0 bases and J by 4 bases, with 19 bases between them.

V gene TRBV15 combines with J gene TRBJ1-5; D perhaps matches TRBD1 (5 bases). The length of the CDR3 is 16 residues. The germline V gene encodes CDR1 LNHNV and CDR2 YYDKDF (reference sequence). V was shortened by 0 bases and J by 0 bases, with 9 bases between the two germline ends. CDR3 sequence reads: CATSRETASSNQPQHF. In DNA form, the CDR3 reads TGTGCCACCAGCAGAGAGACAGCTTCTAGCAATCAGCCCCAGCATTTT.

The chain employs TRBV30 and TRBJ1-5; TRBD1 agrees at 8 bases. Germline V gene sequence: CDR1 GTSNPN, CDR2 SVGIG (reference sequence). This CDR3 is 15 amino acids long. Trimming removed 3 bases from V and 4 bases from J; junction bases left unmatched: 8. This chain's CDR3 is CAWRPGGATNQPQHF. The DNA of the CDR3 is TGTGCCTGGAGACCAGGGGGCGCGACAAATCAGCCCCAGCATTTT.

V is TRBV7-2 and J is TRBJ2-7; 7 bases map to TRBD2. The length of the CDR3 is 15 residues. V trimming: 4 bases; J trimming: 2 bases; junction bases outside the gene matches: 8. Germline loops: CDR1 SGHTA, CDR2 FQGNSA. CDR3 bases: TGTGCCAGCAGCTACCTTGGGGGGGGACCCTACGAGCAGTACTTC. Its translation: CASSYLGGGPYEQYF.

The chain combines TRBV27 with TRBJ2-7; the match to TRBD2 covers 10 bases. Germline V gene sequence: CDR1 MNHEY, CDR2 SMNVEV (reference sequence). This CDR3 region has 13 residues. The V and J ends lost 5 bases and 6 bases, in that order; junction bases with no gene match: 4. The CDR3 coding sequence is TGTGCCAGCAGTATCGGACTAGCGGCCGAGCAGTACTTC. Translated: CASSIGLAAEQYF.

This chain uses TRBV5-1 with TRBJ1-1; no clear D. V was pared by 2 bases and J by 6 bases, with 14 bases between. The CDR3 runs 14 residues. CDR1 and CDR2 from the germline V gene are SGHRS and YFSETQ. The CDR3 DNA sequence: TGCGCCAGCAGCTTCGGCACGGGGTTCCCTGAAGCTTTCTTT. As protein: CASSFGTGFPEAFF.

The count of this clone is one. The J gene is TRBJ2-2, the V gene TRBV24-1; TRBD1 matches at 12 bases. The CDR3 loop spans 17 amino acids. The J segment lost 6 bases and the V segment lost 10 bases, leaving 14 bases of the junction unmatched. Germline V gene sequence: CDR1 KGHDR, CDR2 SFDVKD. DNA for the CDR3: TGTGCCACGCAGGGGACAGGGGGCATACTAACTGCCGGGGAGCTGTTTTTT. Translation gives CATQGTGGILTAGELFF.

This clone has only one observation. The V and J genes are TRBV24-1 and TRBJ2-1, with 12 bases lining up with TRBD1. The V gene end was trimmed by 2 bases and the J gene end by 7 bases; junction bases not matched to a gene: 2. The CDR3 runs 15 residues. Germline V lookup: CDR1 KGHDR, CDR2 SFDVKD. CDR3 coding DNA: TGTGCCACCAGTGATTGGGGACAGGGGGCTAATGAGCAGTTCTTC. Translated: CATSDWGQGANEQFF.

The chain recombines TRBV4-1 with TRBJ2-1, with TRBD2 matching over 12 bases. The CDR3 sequence is 15 residues long. V dropped 6 bases and J dropped 8; count of bases not matched to a gene: 8. The germline V gene has CDR1 MGHRA and CDR2 YSYEKL. CDR3 DNA: TGCGCCAGCAGAATTACTAGCGGGGGGTTGGATGAGCAGTTCTTC. It yields the protein CASRITSGGLDEQFF.

J is TRBJ2-4 and V is TRBV29-1, with 8 bases that match TRBD1. V dropped 3 bases and J dropped 6; count of bases not matched to a gene: 10. The CDR3 covers 15 residues. In germline, CDR1 is SQVTM, CDR2 ANQGSEA. Written as DNA, the CDR3 is TGCAGCGTTGAGAAACCGGGACAGGAGACAAACATTCAGTACTTC. This encodes CSVEKPGQETNIQYF.